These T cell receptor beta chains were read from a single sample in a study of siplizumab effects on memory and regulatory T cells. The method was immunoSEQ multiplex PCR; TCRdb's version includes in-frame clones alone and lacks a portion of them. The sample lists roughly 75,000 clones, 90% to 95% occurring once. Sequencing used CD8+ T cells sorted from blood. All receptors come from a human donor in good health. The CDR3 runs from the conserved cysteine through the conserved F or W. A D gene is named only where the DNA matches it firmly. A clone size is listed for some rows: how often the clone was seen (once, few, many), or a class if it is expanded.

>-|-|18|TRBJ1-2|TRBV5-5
TGTGCCAGCAGCTTGTTGGATTTTATTGGAGGGACAATGGATGGCTACACCTTC
CASSLLDFIGGTMDGYTF
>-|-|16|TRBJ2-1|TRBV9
TGTGCCAGCAGCGGGGCGGGGAAGGGCTTAGACAATGAGCAGTTCTTC
CASSGAGKGLDNEQFF
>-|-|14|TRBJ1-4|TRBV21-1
TGTGCCAGCAGCCAAGGACAGACTAATGAAAAACTGTTTTTT
CASSQGQTNEKLFF
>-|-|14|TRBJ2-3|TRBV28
TGTGCCAGCAACCTTTCACAGGGCCCAGATACGCAGTATTTT
CASNLSQGPDTQYF
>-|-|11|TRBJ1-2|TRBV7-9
TGTGCCAGCAGAAATCAACCCGACTACACCTTC
CASRNQPDYTF
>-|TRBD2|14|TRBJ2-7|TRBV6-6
TGTGCCAGCAGGCCGGGACTAGAAGGTCACGAGCAGTACTTC
CASRPGLEGHEQYF
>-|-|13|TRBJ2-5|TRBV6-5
TGTGCCAGCAGTTATCGCGGGACAACAGAGCAGTACTTC
CASSYRGTTEQYF
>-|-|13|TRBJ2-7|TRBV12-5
TGTGCTAGTGGGTACTCGACAGGCTACGAGCAGTACTTC
CASGYSTGYEQYF
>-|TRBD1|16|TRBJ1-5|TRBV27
TGTGCCAGCAGTTTATTCGCCGGGACAGAAAATCAGCCCCAGCATTTT
CASSLFAGTENQPQHF
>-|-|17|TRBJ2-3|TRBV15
TGTGCCACCAGCCGCCCGGGACACCTACTTAGCACAGATACGCAGTATTTT
CATSRPGHLLSTDTQYF
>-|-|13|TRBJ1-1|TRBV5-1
TGCGCCAGCAGCCCGGGGACTGGGACTGAAGCTTTCTTT
CASSPGTGTEAFF
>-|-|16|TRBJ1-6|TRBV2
TGTGCCAGCAGTGAATCGAGGAGCTCCTATAATTCACCCCTCCACTTT
CASSESRSSYNSPLHF
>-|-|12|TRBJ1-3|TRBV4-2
TGTGCCAGCAGCCAAGCAGGAAACACCATATATTTT
CASSQAGNTIYF
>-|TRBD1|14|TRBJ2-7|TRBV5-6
TGTGCCAGCAGCTTGGGCCAGGGGGTCCTTGGGCAGTACTTC
CASSLGQGVLGQYF
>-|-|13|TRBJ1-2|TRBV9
TGTGCCAGCAGCGCAGAGGACTCCTATGGCTACACCTTC
CASSAEDSYGYTF
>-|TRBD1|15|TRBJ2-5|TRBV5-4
TGTGCCAGCAGCTTGGCCCTGGACAGGCAAGAGACCCAGTACTTC
CASSLALDRQETQYF
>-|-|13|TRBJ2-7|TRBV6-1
TGTGCCAGCATTACAGGAGACTCCTACGAGCAGTACTTC
CASITGDSYEQYF
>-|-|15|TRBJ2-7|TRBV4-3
TGCGCCAGCAGCCGAGCCCATTCGGGAACCTACGAGCAGTACTTC
CASSRAHSGTYEQYF
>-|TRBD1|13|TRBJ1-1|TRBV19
TGTGCCAGTAGCCGAGACAGGGCGACTGAAGCTTTCTTT
CASSRDRATEAFF
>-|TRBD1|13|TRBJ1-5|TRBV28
TGTGCCAGCACCCAGGGGGCCGGGGGGCCCCAGCATTTT
CASTQGAGGPQHF
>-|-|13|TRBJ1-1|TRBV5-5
TGTGCCAGCAGCTTGGGAGTGGCCACTGAAGCTTTCTTT
CASSLGVATEAFF
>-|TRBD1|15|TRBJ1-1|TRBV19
TGTGCCAGTACCGTGGGAGGGGGCACCAACACTGAAGCTTTCTTT
CASTVGGGTNTEAFF
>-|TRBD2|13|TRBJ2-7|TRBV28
TGTGCCACCACCACCGGGGGGGCCTACGAGCAGTACTTC
CATTTGGAYEQYF
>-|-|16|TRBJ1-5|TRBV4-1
TGCGCCAGCAGCCAAGATCGGGCAGATAGCAATCAGCCCCAGCATTTT
CASSQDRADSNQPQHF
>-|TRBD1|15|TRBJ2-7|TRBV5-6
TGTGCCAGCAGCTTAGGACAGGGGGTGCCCTACGAGCAGTACTTC
CASSLGQGVPYEQYF
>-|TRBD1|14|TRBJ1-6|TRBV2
TGTGCCAGCAGTGAGGGTCAGGGGGTTTCACCCCTCCACTTT
CASSEGQGVSPLHF
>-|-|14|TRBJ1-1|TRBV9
TGTGCCAGCAGCGGACAGGTCGGGAACACTGAAGCTTTCTTT
CASSGQVGNTEAFF
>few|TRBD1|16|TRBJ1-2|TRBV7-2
TGTGCCAGCAGCTTAGGGGACAGGCCCCACCCTTATAAACCCACCTTC
CASSLGDRPHPYKPTF
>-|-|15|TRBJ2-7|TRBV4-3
TGCGCCAGCAGCCAAGTTCAGGGGCTTAACTACGAGCAGTACTTC
CASSQVQGLNYEQYF
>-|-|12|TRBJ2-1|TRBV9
TGTGCCAGCAGCGCCAGTTACAATGAGCAGTTCTTC
CASSASYNEQFF
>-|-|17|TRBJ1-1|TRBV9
TGTGCCAGCAGCGGAACCGGGACGGAAAACAGAAACACTGAAGCTTTCTTT
CASSGTGTENRNTEAFF
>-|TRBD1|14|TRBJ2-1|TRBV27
TGTGCCAGCAGTTACGGGACAGGGTCCTATGAGCAGTTCTTC
CASSYGTGSYEQFF
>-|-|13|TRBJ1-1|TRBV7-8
TGTGCCAGCAGCTGGGGGGGGAACACTGAAGCTTTCTTT
CASSWGGNTEAFF
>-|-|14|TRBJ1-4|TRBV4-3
TGCGCCAGCAGCCAAGGGGGGCGTATTGAAAAACTGTTTTTT
CASSQGGRIEKLFF
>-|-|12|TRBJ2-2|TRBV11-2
TGTGCCAGCAGCTTAGGGTTCGGGGAGCTGTTTTTT
CASSLGFGELFF
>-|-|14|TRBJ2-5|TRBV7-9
TGTGCCAGCAGCTTAGTAGGGGATTGGGAGACCCAGTACTTC
CASSLVGDWETQYF
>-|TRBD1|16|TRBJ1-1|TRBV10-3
TGTGCCATCAGTGGTGTGGAGGGGGCTTCGGGCACTGAAGCTTTCTTT
CAISGVEGASGTEAFF
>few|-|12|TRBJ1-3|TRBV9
TGTGCCAGCAGCGGGGACAGAAACACCATATATTTT
CASSGDRNTIYF
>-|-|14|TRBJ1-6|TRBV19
TGTGCCAGTAGTATAACAGGGACGGCTTCACCCCTCCACTTT
CASSITGTASPLHF
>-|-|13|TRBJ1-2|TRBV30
TGTGCCTGGTACTCAGGGGATCAGTATGGCTACACCTTC
CAWYSGDQYGYTF
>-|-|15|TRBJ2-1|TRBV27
TGTGCCAGCAGTTTGATCCAGAGCTCCTACAATGAGCAGTTCTTC
CASSLIQSSYNEQFF
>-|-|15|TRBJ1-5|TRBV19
TGTGCCAGTAGTATGTCAGGAGGCGGCAATCAGCCCCAGCATTTT
CASSMSGGGNQPQHF
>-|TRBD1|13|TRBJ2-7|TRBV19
TGTGCCAGTAGTAACAGGGGCAGCTACGAGCAGTACTTC
CASSNRGSYEQYF
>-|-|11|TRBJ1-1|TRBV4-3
TGCGCCAGCAGCGGACAGTCAGAAGCTTTCTTT
CASSGQSEAFF
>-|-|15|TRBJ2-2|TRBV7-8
TGTGCCAGCAGCTTACGGGGGCTGGGCACCGGGGAGCTGTTTTTT
CASSLRGLGTGELFF
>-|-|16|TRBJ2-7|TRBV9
TGTGCCAGCAGCCCCCCCGGGACACCTAACTCCTACGAGCAGTACTTC
CASSPPGTPNSYEQYF
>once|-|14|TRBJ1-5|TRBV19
TGTGCCAGTAGTCCAGACGCCCGGAGGGAGCCCCAGCATTTT
CASSPDARREPQHF